The clone carrying this T cell receptor beta chain was found a few times. Its antigen is undetermined. This sample stems from a study of T cell repertoires in cytomegalovirus infection. Looking at the study overall: It was recently identified HLA-C-restricted and well-studied HLA-B-restricted CMV epitopes that the study used. Study-wide points: HLA-C-restricted, CMV-specific TCR beta clonotypes were dominant ex vivo. Individuals carrying CMV plus the relevant HLA were identified by cumulative frequency of public TCR beta families.

TCRdb called the reads again in MiXCR, with one record for every CDR3 protein. Among approximately 1,000,000 distinct CDR3 sequences, roughly 30% were seen once, and the ten largest hold 13%. J gave up 8 bases and V 1 base, and 8 bases lay outside the gene matches. Germline V gene lookup returns CDR1 SGHVT and CDR2 SQSDAQ. CDR3 size: 15 residues. This sequence originates from a human donor in good health (CMV status not recorded). Some clones in this sample may be carry-over from other donors' samples. This specimen consisted of cultured CD8+ T cells from PBMCs, obtained from culture after CMV antigen stimulation. The chain links TRBV7-4 to TRBJ2-1, with 7 bases fitting TRBD2. The CDR3 here is CASSLVIGEGHEQFF. Here the CDR3 DNA reads TGTGCCAGCAGCTTAGTTATAGGGGAGGGACATGAGCAGTTCTTC.